This passage covers 22 T cell receptor beta chains from one sample sequenced in a study of blood T cell repertoires in COVID-19. Clones were sequenced by immunoSEQ multiplex PCR, and TCRdb holds only the in-frame ones, with some missing. The table includes roughly 250,000 clones, under 85% detected once. Sequencing was carried out using peripheral blood. Every receptor here comes from a human donor with COVID-19, enrolled during active disease. The donor label of this sample is uncertain.

The V and J genes are TRBV4-3 and TRBJ1-6, with 8 bases that match TRBD1. The CDR3 extends over 16 amino acids. CDR1 and CDR2 from the germline V gene are LGHNA and YSLEER. V shed 0 bases and J 6 bases; nucleotides not matched to a gene: 4. This CDR3 is CASSQDRTGFNSPLHF. As DNA, the CDR3 is TGCGCCAGCAGCCAAGATAGGACAGGGTTTAATTCACCCCTCCACTTT.

The chain combines TRBV19 with TRBJ1-5; 8 bases align to TRBD1. The trim removed 5 bases at V and 6 bases at J, leaving 6 bases unmatched. The V gene's germline CDR1 is LNHDA and CDR2 SQIVND (reference sequence). The CDR3 contains 14 residues. The CDR3 sequence is CASSGRGLGQPQHF. In DNA, the CDR3 is TGTGCCAGTAGTGGCAGGGGGCTCGGTCAGCCCCAGCATTTT.

V is TRBV4-1 and J is TRBJ1-4, with 10 bases identical to TRBD1. V dropped 4 bases and J dropped 8; count of bases not matched to a gene: 10. Germline values: CDR1 MGHRA, CDR2 YSYEKL. The CDR3 loop spans 16 amino acids. The CDR3 protein is CASSPSADRGREKLFF. The CDR3 nucleotides are TGCGCCAGCAGCCCCTCGGCCGACAGGGGGCGCGAAAAACTGTTTTTT.

The chain joins TRBV6-5 to TRBJ2-7; D ambiguous. V dropped 7 bases and J dropped 4 bases, with 17 bases sitting between them. The CDR3 length is 14 residues. The germline gives CDR1 MNHEY, CDR2 SVGAGI. CDR3 in amino acids: CASTAVFTKYEQYF. In nucleotides, the CDR3 is TGTGCCAGCACCGCGGTCTTTACTAAATACGAGCAGTACTTC.

This chain uses TRBV5-8 with TRBJ2-7; unclear D gene. Germline assignment: CDR1 SGHTS and CDR2 YDEGEE. Deletions cut 4 bases from V and 3 bases from J, with 17 bases between. This CDR3 has 15 amino acids. The CDR3 sequence is CASSRRGVGHYEQYF. The CDR3 DNA is TGTGCCAGCAGCCGCAGAGGTGTTGGCCACTACGAGCAGTACTTC.

CDR3 nucleotides: TGCGCCAGCAGTTGGCAGGGGGGCGACACCGGGGAGCTGTTTTTT. Amino acid sequence: CASSWQGGDTGELFF. The rearrangement uses TRBV5-1 and TRBJ2-2; possibly TRBD1 for D (7 bases). V lost 5 bases to trimming and J lost 3 bases, with 14 bases between them. Germline V gene lookup returns CDR1 SGHRS and CDR2 YFSETQ. The CDR3 sequence is 15 residues long.

This clone showed up just once. This chain connects TRBV7-2 to TRBJ1-5; tentative D call: TRBD1 (5 bases). Germline V gene lookup returns CDR1 SGHTA and CDR2 FQGNSA. The V end lost 5 bases, the J end lost 7 bases, and 21 bases lay between the germline ends. CDR3 length: 16 amino acids. CDR3 loop: CASSPDGGVGSQPQHF. CDR3 coding DNA: TGTGCCAGCAGCCCCGACGGGGGAGTAGGTTCCCAGCCCCAGCATTTT.

The V call is TRBV6-5, the J call TRBJ2-3, with 12 bases fitting TRBD2. CDR3 length: 15 amino acids. After removal of 5 bases from V and 7 bases from J, the junction contained 7 bases not matched to a gene. Germline assignment: CDR1 MNHEY and CDR2 SVGAGI. As DNA, the CDR3 is TGTGCCAGCAGTCCACTAGCGGGAGGAATGCATACGCAGTATTTT. Translating gives CASSPLAGGMHTQYF.

This clone turned up a few times. The chain carries TRBV7-9 and TRBJ2-7; TRBD1 aligns across 9 bases. CDR1 and CDR2 (germline): SEHNR, FQNEAQ (reference sequence). V gave up 1 base and J gave up 2 bases; unmatched junction bases: 6. This CDR3 spans 16 amino acids. The CDR3 loop reads CASSLEFGTGTYEQYF. The CDR3 region has the DNA TGTGCCAGCAGCTTAGAATTCGGGACAGGGACCTACGAGCAGTACTTC.

The rearrangement joins TRBV28 to TRBJ1-5; no clear D gene. Germline CDR1 MDHEN, CDR2 SYDVKM. This CDR3 region has 15 residues. Trimming cost V 8 bases and J 1 base, with 15 bases left between them. The CDR3 sequence is CASFRTGWSNQPQHF. CDR3 nucleotides: TGTGCCAGCTTTCGGACGGGGTGGAGCAATCAGCCCCAGCATTTT.

This clone has just one count. The chain's CDR3 is CASSPGGTRYQETQYF. The CDR3 nucleotides are TGTGCCAGTAGCCCAGGGGGGACCAGGTACCAAGAGACCCAGTACTTC. The J gene is TRBJ2-5, the V gene TRBV19; D is possibly TRBD1 (7 bases). CDR3 length: 16 residues. Per germline, CDR1 LNHDA and CDR2 SQIVND (reference sequence). V gave up 6 bases and J gave up 0 bases, with 17 bases separating them.

This chain joins TRBV29-1 and TRBJ1-4; D possibly corresponds to TRBD1 (6 bases). Trimming cost V 4 bases and J 5 bases, with 11 bases left between them. Germline values: CDR1 SQVTM, CDR2 ANQGSEA. CDR3 size: 13 residues. CDR3 DNA sequence: TGCAGCGTTGGATGGACAGTGAATGAAAAACTGTTTTTT. It encodes CSVGWTVNEKLFF.

This chain connects TRBV24-1 to TRBJ1-1; no definite D call. Germline CDR1 KGHDR, CDR2 SFDVKD. The CDR3 contains 13 residues. V gave up 8 bases and J gave up 1 base, with 10 bases separating them. This CDR3 reads CATTLGANTEAFF. The CDR3 nucleotides are TGTGCCACCACCCTAGGAGCGAACACTGAAGCTTTCTTT.

The chain is built from TRBV7-2 and TRBJ1-2, with 9 bases identical to TRBD1. The CDR3 consists of 14 residues. Germline CDR1 and CDR2: SGHTA and FQGNSA. Trimming at V came to 1 base and at J to 10 bases, leaving 7 bases not matched to a gene. The CDR3 coding sequence is TGTGCCAGCAGCTTAGTCCCGGGACAGGGAACCTACACCTTC. Protein sequence: CASSLVPGQGTYTF. Full variable domain (rest looked up from reference TRBV7-2 and TRBJ1-2): GAGVSQSPSNKVTEKGKDVELRCDPISGHTALYWYRQSLGQGLEFLIYFQGNSAPDKSGLPSDRFSAERTGGSVSTLTIQRTQQEDSAVYLCASSLVPGQGTYTFGSGTRLTVV.

This sequence joins TRBV19 and TRBJ1-5; TRBD1 agrees at 10 bases. Germline loops: CDR1 LNHDA, CDR2 SQIVND (reference sequence). The CDR3 runs 16 residues. V shed 4 bases and J 7 bases; nucleotides not matched to a gene: 10. CDR3 sequence (DNA): TGTGCCAGTAGTACCTCGCGGGACAGGGGTGGGCAGCCCCAGCATTTT. Translation: CASSTSRDRGGQPQHF.

V usage is TRBV19 and J usage is TRBJ1-2, with D possibly matching TRBD1 (6 bases). V dropped 6 bases and J dropped 1 base, with 9 bases sitting between them. The CDR3 totals 13 residues. Germline CDR1 is LNHDA and CDR2 is SQIVND (reference sequence). The CDR3 coding sequence is TGTGCCAGTAGCGGGACAATTAACTATGGCTACACCTTC. It translates to CASSGTINYGYTF.

J is TRBJ1-1 and V is TRBV3-1 (or the pseudogene TRBV3-2); D not resolved. Trimming cost V 3 bases and J 1 base, with 6 bases left between them. Germline CDR1 and CDR2: LGHDT and YNNKEL (reference sequence). The CDR3 is 13 amino acids. The CDR3 sequence: CASSQRSNTEAFF. The CDR3 DNA is TGTGCCAGCAGCCAGAGATCGAACACTGAAGCTTTCTTT.

This chain joins TRBV28 and TRBJ1-6, with D perhaps TRBD1 (6 bases). Germline CDR1 and CDR2: MDHEN and SYDVKM. V lost 2 bases to trimming and J lost 6 bases, with 14 bases between them. The CDR3 sequence is 16 residues long. The CDR3 sequence is CASSLTLPGVNSPLHF. The CDR3 DNA sequence: TGTGCCAGCAGTTTAACTTTGCCAGGGGTTAATTCACCCCTCCACTTT.

The genes are TRBV12-3 or TRBV12-4 and TRBJ2-7; unclear D gene. The CDR3 length is 12 residues. V gave up 3 bases and J gave up 4 bases, with 7 bases separating them. The CDR3 DNA sequence: TGTGCCAGCAGTTTGGCGGATTACGAGCAGTACTTC. Translated, it gives CASSLADYEQYF.

The chain couples TRBV25-1 to TRBJ2-3, with a possible D match to TRBD2 (5 bases). Trimming took off 10 bases at V and 5 bases at J, with 16 bases between the two ends. CDR3 length: 13 amino acids. Per germline, CDR1 MGHDK and CDR2 SYGVNS. The CDR3 DNA is TGTGCCACCCGAAAAGCGGATAAAGATACGCAGTATTTT. It encodes CATRKADKDTQYF.

The count of this clone is one. The chain joins TRBV19 to TRBJ2-4; D remains unclear. The germline V gene encodes CDR1 LNHDA and CDR2 SQIVND (reference sequence). The CDR3 contains 14 residues. Trimming stripped 5 bases from V and 1 base from J, with 9 bases between. CDR3 protein: CASSQTGAKNIQYF. In DNA form, the CDR3 reads TGTGCCAGTAGTCAGACCGGGGCCAAAAACATTCAGTACTTC.

The CDR3 is CASSDTGDYGYTF. As DNA, the CDR3 is TGTGCCAGCAGCGATACAGGGGACTATGGCTACACCTTC. The chain recombines TRBV6-5 with TRBJ1-2; 7 nucleotides align to TRBD1. Per the germline V gene, CDR1 is MNHEY and CDR2 is SVGAGI. The V segment lost 6 bases and the J segment 3 bases; nucleotides outside the gene matches: 4. This CDR3 is built from 13 residues.